These T cell receptor beta chains were read from a single sample in a study of long-term antiretroviral therapy in people with HIV. Only in-frame clones appear in the TCRdb table, and some are missing; sequencing was by immunoSEQ multiplex PCR. This table holds about 20,000 clones, approximately 90% found once. The sequenced sample was unsorted PBMCs, obtained 4.4 years before starting antiretroviral therapy. These receptors were collected from a woman aged 25 to 45 with HIV. Each CDR3 is given without its conserved first and last residue. Fields, in order: CDR3 length, V gene, CDR3 protein.

length: 12; V: TRBV7-9; CDR3: ASSARGTNEKLF
length: 13; V: TRBV11-2; CDR3: ASSLNSGGTDTQY
length: 12; V: TRBV6-6; CDR3: ASSPRTSREKLF
length: 11; V: TRBV29-1; CDR3: SVLRGRDYGYT
length: 13; V: TRBV28; CDR3: ASSTRTGGLYGYT
length: 11; V: TRBV2; CDR3: ASSRTENQPQH
length: 11; V: TRBV7-2; CDR3: ASSLGGGDEQF
length: 12; V: TRBV2; CDR3: ASSGQGFRSPLH
length: 13; V: TRBV2; CDR3: ASRAGTGGNQPQH
length: 10; V: TRBV5-1; CDR3: ASSPNSYEQY
length: 12; V: TRBV18; CDR3: ASSLGGPGKEQY
length: 16; V: TRBV4-1; CDR3: ASSRPTARSDFNYGYT
length: 14; V: TRBV11-3; CDR3: ASSSASGGDYNEQF
length: 12; V: TRBV5-5; CDR3: ASSLSNSNQPQH
length: 17; V: TRBV5-1; CDR3: ASSLGIGSHPTRTGELF
length: 11; V: TRBV7-2; CDR3: ASGRQGDSPLH
length: 15; V: TRBV10-3; CDR3: AISESWGRATNEKLF
length: 15; V: TRBV9; CDR3: ASSVTWTSGAQETQY
length: 11; V: TRBV5-5; CDR3: ASSLGQNYGYT
length: 12; V: TRBV19; CDR3: ASINRGDRYGYT
length: 13; V: TRBV10-3; CDR3: AISEGGAGANVLT
length: 16; V: TRBV6-4; CDR3: ASSDNPSKGATNEKLF
length: 10; V: TRBV30; CDR3: AQEGGGDEQY
length: 12; V: TRBV6-6; CDR3: ASSPPGQGNTIY